Listed below are T cell receptor beta chains from one sample, sequenced in a study of cytomegalovirus exposure and HLA in healthy donors. Only in-frame clones appear in the TCRdb table, and some are missing; sequencing was by immunoSEQ multiplex PCR. The table shows approximately 150,000 clones, with more than 75% occurring only once. Specimen: PBMCs. The receptors stem from a man younger than 45 in good health and CMV-seropositive. Both conserved end residues are part of each CDR3. D genes are given only for firm matches. The listing skips clone size in some rows; elsewhere it reads once, few, many or a size class.

D gene	J gene	clone size	V gene	CDR3 DNA	CDR3 protein
NA	TRBJ1-2	NA	TRBV19	TGTGCCAGTAGTATAGTCCCTCAGGGTCCGAGCGGCTACACCTTC	CASSIVPQGPSGYTF
TRBD1	TRBJ1-1	NA	TRBV7-3	TGTGCCAGCAGCTCGACCGTCGGACAGGGGGGGGCTGAAGCTTTCTTT	CASSSTVGQGGAEAFF
NA	TRBJ1-2	NA	TRBV5-5	TGCGCCAGCAGCTTGGCACGGACAGCCTATGGCTACACCTTC	CASSLARTAYGYTF
NA	TRBJ2-5	NA	TRBV9	TGTGCCAGCAGTGTGGGAGCAGTCGACCAAGAGACCCAGTACTTC	CASSVGAVDQETQYF
NA	TRBJ2-6	NA	TRBV13	TGTGCCAGCAGCTTATCTGTTTCGGGAATCGGTGGGGCCAACGTCCTGACTTTC	CASSLSVSGIGGANVLTF
NA	TRBJ1-1	NA	TRBV2	TGTGCCAGCACGAAGGGGGAGAACACTGAAGCTTTCTTT	CASTKGENTEAFF
NA	TRBJ1-1	NA	TRBV19	TGTGCCAGTAGTATAGTGCGAGGGAACACTGAAGCTTTCTTT	CASSIVRGNTEAFF
NA	TRBJ2-3	NA	TRBV15	TGTGCCACCAGCAGAGATCCGCCGGCAGATACGCAGTATTTT	CATSRDPPADTQYF
TRBD1	TRBJ1-4	NA	TRBV7-8	TGTGCCAGCAGCTTTGACAGGGGAATAAAACTGTTTTTT	CASSFDRGIKLFF
TRBD2	TRBJ2-1	NA	TRBV7-6	TGTGCCAGCAGCTTAGGGGCCCTCGGGGGGGAGCAGTTCTTC	CASSLGALGGEQFF
NA	TRBJ2-5	NA	TRBV19	TGTGCCAGTAGTTTCCGGGGTCCGATTGGGACCCAGTACTTC	CASSFRGPIGTQYF
NA	TRBJ1-1	NA	TRBV9	TGTGCCAGCAGCGTAGATCCGGGGAAGAACACTGAAGCTTTCTTT	CASSVDPGKNTEAFF
TRBD2	TRBJ2-3	NA	TRBV7-9	TGTGCCAGCAGCTTTATAGCGGGAGGGCCCCCAGATACGCAGTATTTT	CASSFIAGGPPDTQYF
NA	TRBJ1-2	NA	TRBV11-2	TGTGCCAGCAGCTGGACAGTCGACTATGGCTACACCTTC	CASSWTVDYGYTF
TRBD2	TRBJ2-1	NA	TRBV10-3	TGTGCCATCAGCGCTAGCGGTTGGTCCTACAATGAGCAGTTCTTC	CAISASGWSYNEQFF
TRBD1	TRBJ1-5	NA	TRBV12-5	TGTGCTAGTGCCCTACAGGGGAACCAGCCCCAGCATTTT	CASALQGNQPQHF
TRBD1	TRBJ2-3	once	TRBV5-4	TGTGCCAGCAGCCCCGGACAGGGCCACACAGATACGCAGTATTTT	CASSPGQGHTDTQYF
NA	TRBJ1-2	NA	TRBV7-9	TGTGCCAGCAGCTCTTCCTTCCAGGGCTATGGCTACACCTTC	CASSSSFQGYGYTF
NA	TRBJ1-5	NA	TRBV4-1	TGCGCCAGCAGCCCCGGAGGCAGCAATCAGCCCCAGCATTTT	CASSPGGSNQPQHF
NA	TRBJ2-3	NA	TRBV5-4	TGTGCCAGCAGCTCATTAGCGGGCACAGATACGCAGTATTTT	CASSSLAGTDTQYF
NA	TRBJ1-1	NA	TRBV19	TGTGCCAGTAGTATCCCAGGGAACACTGAAGCTTTCTTT	CASSIPGNTEAFF
NA	TRBJ2-5	NA	TRBV5-1	TGCGCCAGCAGCTTGGTACCCCGGGCCAACAGGGAGACCCAGTACTTC	CASSLVPRANRETQYF